This T cell receptor beta chain was profiled in a study of sequential checkpoint blockade in melanoma. As for the study in general: Randomization was 1:1 between first-line nivolumab→ipilimumab and ipilimumab→nivolumab. Both treatment sequences were followed by maintenance nivolumab.

Generated by immunoSEQ multiplex PCR, the TCRdb table keeps only in-frame clones and is missing some. Here the sample spans around 18,000 clones, 69% being singletons. Germline CDR1 SNHLY, CDR2 FYNNEI. This CDR3 contains 16 residues. Between the trimmed V and J ends, which lost 0 bases and 2 bases, there was a span of 12 bases. Treatment in this sample: randomized to nivolumab then ipilimumab (arm A) or the reverse (arm B). No patient had prior DNA-damaging chemotherapy. Sorted cells were live CD3+CD8+, lacking CD19 and CD56, from PBMCs. This TCR came from a human donor with melanoma. The chain has TRBV2 and TRBJ2-3; D not resolved. Sequencing was performed on CD8+ T cells sorted from blood (inferred from file names), taken from a patient given nivolumab and ipilimumab in sequence. CDR3 sequence (DNA): TGTGCCAGCAGTGAAGCGGCTCAGTCGTTCACAGATACGCAGTATTTT. It codes for CASSEAAQSFTDTQYF.